This section outlines one T cell receptor (beta chain) sequence together with its context. The data are from a study of shared clonotypes between healthy human individuals. Study background: CD4 naive cells filled three plates per donor, CD4 memory three, CD8 naive two and CD8 memory one.

TCRdb keeps only in-frame clones here, not all; method: immunoSEQ multiplex PCR. The sample has some 2.1 million clones, 85% to 95% seen once. The receptor was isolated from a man younger than 30 in good health. Sequencing input: naive CD4+ T cells sorted from blood. Documented subset: CD45RA+ positively selected.

The chain's CDR3 is CASSEARGNGQPQHF. CDR3 coding DNA: TGTGCCAGCAGTGAAGCACGGGGAAATGGTCAGCCCCAGCATTTT. This sequence joins TRBV2 and TRBJ1-5; no clear D. Germline CDR1 SNHLY, CDR2 FYNNEI. The CDR3 consists of 15 residues. Trimming pared 0 bases from V and 6 bases from J, leaving 12 bases between.